This T cell receptor beta chain was captured by sequencing in a study of blood T cell repertoires in COVID-19. Study-wide background: The study drew acute and convalescent COVID-19 samples from the United States, Italy and Spain.

TCRdb's copy holds only in-frame clones and misses some; the assay was immunoSEQ multiplex PCR. In the table there are roughly 110,000 clones, around 82% of which are singletons. CDR3 length: 12 amino acids. Trimming stripped 4 bases from V and 4 bases from J, with 8 bases between. Germline V gives CDR1 SGHNT, CDR2 YYREEE (reference sequence). The specimen sequenced was peripheral blood. This TCR was recovered from a human donor in a cohort sampled during active COVID-19. This chain joins TRBV5-4 and TRBJ2-5; maybe TRBD2 (6 bases). The CDR3 DNA is TGTGCCAGCAGCCCGGAGGGAGAGACCCAGTACTTC. Translation: CASSPEGETQYF.